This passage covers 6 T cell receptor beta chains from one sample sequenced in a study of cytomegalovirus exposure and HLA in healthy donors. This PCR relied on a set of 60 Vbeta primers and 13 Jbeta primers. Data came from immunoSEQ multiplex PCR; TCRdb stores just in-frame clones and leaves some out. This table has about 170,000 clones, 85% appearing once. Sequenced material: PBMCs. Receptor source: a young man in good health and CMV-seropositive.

CDR3 DNA: TGTGCCAGCAGCTCCTTCGCGGCCCCCACGGAGCAGTTCTTC. It is translated as CASSSFAAPTEQFF. The gene calls are TRBV7-2 and TRBJ2-1; D is undetermined. The CDR3 runs 14 residues. The V end was cut by 4 bases, the J end by 10 bases, with 17 bases between. CDR1 SGHTA and CDR2 FQGNSA come from the germline V gene. Based on the CDR3 plus reference TRBV7-2 and TRBJ2-1, the full variable domain is GAGVSQSPSNKVTEKGKDVELRCDPISGHTALYWYRQSLGQGLEFLIYFQGNSAPDKSGLPSDRFSAERTGGSVSTLTIQRTQQEDSAVYLCASSSFAAPTEQFFGPGTRLTVL.

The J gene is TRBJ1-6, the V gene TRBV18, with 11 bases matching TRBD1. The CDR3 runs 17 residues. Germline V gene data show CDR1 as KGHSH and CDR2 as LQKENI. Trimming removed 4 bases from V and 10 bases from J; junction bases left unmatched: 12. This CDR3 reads CASSLSRPGQGGSPLHF. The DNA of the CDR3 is TGTGCCAGCTCACTCTCACGGCCGGGACAGGGGGGATCACCCCTCCACTTT.

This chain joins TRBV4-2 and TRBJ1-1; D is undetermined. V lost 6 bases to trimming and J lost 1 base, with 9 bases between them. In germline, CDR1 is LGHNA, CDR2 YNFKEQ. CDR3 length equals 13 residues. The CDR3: CASRRHSNTEAFF. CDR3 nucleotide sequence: TGTGCCAGCAGGCGGCACTCGAACACTGAAGCTTTCTTT.

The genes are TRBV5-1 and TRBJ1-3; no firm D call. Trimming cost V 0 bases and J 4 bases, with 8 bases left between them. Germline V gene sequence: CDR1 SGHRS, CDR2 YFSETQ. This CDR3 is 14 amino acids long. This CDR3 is CASSLASQGNTIYF. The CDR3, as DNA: TGCGCCAGCAGCTTGGCTTCTCAGGGAAACACCATATATTTT. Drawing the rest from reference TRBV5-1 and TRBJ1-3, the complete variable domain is KAGVTQTPRYLIKTRGQQVTLSCSPISGHRSVSWYQQTPGQGLQFLFEYFSETQRNKGNFPGRFSGRQFSNSRSEMNVSTLELGDSALYLCASSLASQGNTIYFGEGSWLTVV.

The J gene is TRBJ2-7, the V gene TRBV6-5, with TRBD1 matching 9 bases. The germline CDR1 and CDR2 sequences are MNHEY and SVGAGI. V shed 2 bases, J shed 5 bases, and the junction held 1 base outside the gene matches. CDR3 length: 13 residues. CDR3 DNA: TGTGCCAGCAGTTACAGGACAGGGGACGAGCAGTACTTC. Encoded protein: CASSYRTGDEQYF.

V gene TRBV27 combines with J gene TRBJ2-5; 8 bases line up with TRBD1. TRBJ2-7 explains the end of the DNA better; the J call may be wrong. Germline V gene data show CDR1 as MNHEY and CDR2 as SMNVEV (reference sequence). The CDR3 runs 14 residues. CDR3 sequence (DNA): TGTGCCAGCAGTCAGGGGGCAGGAGTCTACGAGCAGTACTTC. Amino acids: CASSQGAGVYEQYF.